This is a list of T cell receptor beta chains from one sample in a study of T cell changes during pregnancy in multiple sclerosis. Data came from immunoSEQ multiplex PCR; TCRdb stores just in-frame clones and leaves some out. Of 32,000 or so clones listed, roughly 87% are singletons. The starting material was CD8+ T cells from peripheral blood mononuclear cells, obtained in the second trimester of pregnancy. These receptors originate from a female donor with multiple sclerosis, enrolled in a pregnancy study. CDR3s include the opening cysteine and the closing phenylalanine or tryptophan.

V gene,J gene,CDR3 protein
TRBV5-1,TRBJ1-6,CASSLDGQLYNSPLHF
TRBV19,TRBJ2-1,CASSISGSLGNEQFF
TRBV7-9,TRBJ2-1,CASSTGSSGGYNEQFF
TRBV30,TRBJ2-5,CAWSARDRPQETQYF
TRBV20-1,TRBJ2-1,CSTGSGEQFF
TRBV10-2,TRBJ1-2,CASSEWAGDPTNYGYTF
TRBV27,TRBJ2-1,CASSLTDYNEQFF
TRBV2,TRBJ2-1,CASRGLAGDSYNEQFF
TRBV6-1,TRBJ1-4,CASSLWPGQPEKLFF
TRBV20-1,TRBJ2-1,CSARVINEQFF
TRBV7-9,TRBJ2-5,CASSLISGGKGETQYF
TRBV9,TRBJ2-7,CASSSGTDSYEQYF
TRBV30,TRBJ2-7,CAYRSSYEQYF
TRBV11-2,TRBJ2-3,CASSFRDRVRDTQYF
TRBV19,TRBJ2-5,CASSIDQETQYF
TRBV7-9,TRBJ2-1,CASSFGDGNEQFF
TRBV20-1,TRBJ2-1,CSASRWNEQFF
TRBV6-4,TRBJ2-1,CASSDSRVNEQFF
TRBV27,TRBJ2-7,CASSPGLAGYEQYF
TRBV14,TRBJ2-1,CASSQVFRVQGLYNEQFF
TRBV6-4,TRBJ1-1,CASSDKEGGTEAFF
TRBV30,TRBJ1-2,CAWSVGRRYGYTF
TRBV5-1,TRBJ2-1,CASSLGRNEQFF
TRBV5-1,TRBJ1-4,CASSLLKGAGEKLFF